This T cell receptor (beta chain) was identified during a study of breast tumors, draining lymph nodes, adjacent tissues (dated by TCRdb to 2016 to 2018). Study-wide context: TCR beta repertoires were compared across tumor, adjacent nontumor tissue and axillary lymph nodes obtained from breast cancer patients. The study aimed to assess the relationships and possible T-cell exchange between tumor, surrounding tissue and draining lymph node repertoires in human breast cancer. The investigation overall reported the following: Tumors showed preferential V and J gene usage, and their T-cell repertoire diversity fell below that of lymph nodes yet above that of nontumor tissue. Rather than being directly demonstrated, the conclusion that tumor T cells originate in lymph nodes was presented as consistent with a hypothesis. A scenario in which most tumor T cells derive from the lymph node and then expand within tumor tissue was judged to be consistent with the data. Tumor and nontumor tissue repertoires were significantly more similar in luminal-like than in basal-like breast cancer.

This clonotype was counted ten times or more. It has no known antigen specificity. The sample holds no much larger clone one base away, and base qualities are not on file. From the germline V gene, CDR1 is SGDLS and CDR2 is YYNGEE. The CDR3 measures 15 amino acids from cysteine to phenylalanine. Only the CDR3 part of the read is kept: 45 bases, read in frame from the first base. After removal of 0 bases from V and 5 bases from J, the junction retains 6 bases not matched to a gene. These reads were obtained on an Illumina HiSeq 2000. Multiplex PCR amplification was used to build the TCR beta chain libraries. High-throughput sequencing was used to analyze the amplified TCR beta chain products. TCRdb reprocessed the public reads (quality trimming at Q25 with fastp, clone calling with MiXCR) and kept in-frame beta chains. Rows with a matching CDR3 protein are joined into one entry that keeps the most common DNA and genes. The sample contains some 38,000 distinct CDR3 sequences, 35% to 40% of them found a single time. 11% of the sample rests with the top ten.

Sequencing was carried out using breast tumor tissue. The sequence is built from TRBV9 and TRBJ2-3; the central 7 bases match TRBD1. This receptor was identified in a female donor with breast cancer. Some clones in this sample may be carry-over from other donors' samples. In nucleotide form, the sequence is TGTGCCAGCAGCGTAGTGGGCCAGGGGGTAGATACGCAGTATTTT. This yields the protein CASSVVGQGVDTQYF.